One and the same sample provided the 20 T cell receptor beta chains below, sequenced in a study of identical twins. Each CDR3 protein gets one entry after TCRdb re-called the 5' RACE reads with MiXCR. The sample includes about 530,000 distinct CDR3 sequences, 12% to 15% of them seen just once. Separately, the same data were catalogued under a study of yellow fever vaccine responses in identical twins.

The material sequenced was CD4+ T cells sorted from blood. The receptor source for this set is a woman under 30 in good health.

This clonotype was seen more than once but under ten times. V and J are TRBV2 and TRBJ1-6; D perhaps matches TRBD1 (5 bases). The CDR3 covers 13 residues. With 4 bases removed from V and 8 bases from J, the gap between germline ends came to 9 bases. Germline V gene sequence: CDR1 SNHLY, CDR2 FYNNEI. The CDR3 DNA reads TGTGCCAGCAGTGGGACACGAGATTCACCCCTCCACTTT. This encodes CASSGTRDSPLHF.

V and J are TRBV20-1 and TRBJ1-1; TRBD1 aligns across 9 bases. The CDR3 covers 12 residues. Germline CDR1 DFQATT, CDR2 SNEGSKA (reference sequence). CDR3 loop: CRGQGLVTEAFF. CDR3 in DNA: TGCAGGGGACAGGGTCTGGTTACTGAAGCTTTCTTT.

The rearrangement joins TRBV12-3 or TRBV12-4 to TRBJ2-1; D is uncertain. The CDR3 has 15 residues. V shed 6 bases and J shed 6 bases, with 18 bases lying between them. As DNA, the CDR3 is TGTGCCAGCAGCCCAGGTACCTTAGTTGGCAATGAGCAGTTCTTC. This gives the protein CASSPGTLVGNEQFF.

This clonotype was picked up a small number of times. The V and J genes are TRBV20-1 and TRBJ1-5; the D is unclear. The CDR3 runs to 15 residues. Looked up from germline, CDR1 is DFQATT and CDR2 is SNEGSKA (reference sequence). V was shortened by 0 bases and J by 3 bases, with 12 bases between the two germline ends. CDR3 in amino acids: CSARDGSVDNQPQHF. CDR3 coding DNA: TGCAGTGCTAGAGATGGTTCCGTGGACAATCAGCCCCAGCATTTT.

V usage is TRBV28 and J usage is TRBJ2-1; TRBD1 aligns across 7 bases. With V trimmed by 5 bases and J by 3 bases, 7 bases remained unmatched. The CDR3 has 15 amino acids. The V gene's germline CDR1 is MDHEN and CDR2 SYDVKM. CDR3 coding DNA: TGTGCCAGCAGTCTGACAGGGCCCTTCTACAATGAGCAGTTCTTC. Protein product: CASSLTGPFYNEQFF.

The V call is TRBV6-5, the J call TRBJ1-1; D is ambiguous. The CDR3 is made up of 12 amino acids. The V and J ends lost 2 bases and 6 bases respectively, with 7 bases between them. From germline, CDR1 is MNHEY and CDR2 SVGAGI. The CDR3 DNA reads TGTGCCAGCAGTTACGGGAGCGCTGAAGCTTTCTTT. It is translated as CASSYGSAEAFF.

This clonotype was counted between two and nine times. As DNA, the CDR3 is TGTGCCATCACCGGGACACCGAATCAGCCCCAGCATTTT. Its protein product is CAITGTPNQPQHF. The chain is built from TRBV10-3 and TRBJ1-5; D possibly corresponds to TRBD1 (6 bases). The germline V gene has CDR1 ENHRY and CDR2 SYGVKD. Between the trimmed V and J ends, which lost 7 bases and 4 bases, there was a span of 11 bases. The CDR3 has 13 amino acids.

The chain has TRBV29-1 and TRBJ1-6; possibly TRBD1 for D (6 bases). The CDR3 is 14 amino acids. CDR1 is SQVTM, CDR2 ANQGSEA, per germline. V lost 5 bases to trimming and J lost 7 bases, with 15 bases between them. The CDR3 here is CSVLVSGENSPLHF. As DNA, the CDR3 is TGCAGCGTTCTAGTTTCAGGGGAGAATTCACCCCTCCACTTT.

The table lists this clonotype with a few counts. The genes are TRBV5-1 and TRBJ2-5, with D perhaps TRBD1 or TRBD2 (5 bases each). Germline V gene data show CDR1 as SGHRS and CDR2 as YFSETQ. With 4 bases removed from V and 5 bases from J, the gap between germline ends came to 18 bases. The CDR3 totals 15 residues. In nucleotides, the CDR3 is TGCGCCAGCAGCCCCCGGGACCCCCTCGCGGAGACCCAGTACTTC. Protein: CASSPRDPLAETQYF.

This clonotype was seen repeatedly, ten times or more. The chain links TRBV24-1 to TRBJ2-1; 7 bases are shared with TRBD1. The ends lost 3 bases at V and 2 bases at J; junction bases unmatched: 3. This CDR3 has 15 amino acids. Germline assignment: CDR1 KGHDR and CDR2 SFDVKD. The CDR3 sequence: CATSDPGTAYNEQFF. The CDR3 DNA sequence: TGTGCCACCAGTGATCCCGGGACAGCCTACAATGAGCAGTTCTTC.

V is TRBV28 and J is TRBJ1-6; no firm D call. V lost 7 bases to trimming and J lost 10 bases, with 11 bases between them. The CDR3 runs 12 residues. The germline CDR1 and CDR2 sequences are MDHEN and SYDVKM. The CDR3 coding sequence is TGTGCCAGCATCAAAAACAAGTCACCCCTCCACTTT. It specifies CASIKNKSPLHF.

With respect to this clonotype: Relative to the germline gene, one junction end is altered; a read error may explain this. The chain carries TRBV5-8 and TRBJ2-5, with 7 nucleotides matching TRBD1. From germline, CDR1 is SGHTS and CDR2 YDEGEE. The CDR3 extends over 15 amino acids. CDR3 bases: TGTGCCATCAGCTTCTACAGGGGTCTGCAAGAGACCCAGTACTTC. It encodes CAISFYRGLQETQYF.

The chain is built from TRBV7-3 and TRBJ2-1; 8 bases are shared with TRBD2. CDR1 and CDR2 from the germline V gene are SGHTA and FQGTGA. This CDR3 has 15 residues. V was clipped by 0 bases and J by 12 bases; unmatched bases: 10. The CDR3 DNA follows: TGTGCCAGCAGCTTAACGGCTAGCGGGCCCAAGGGGCAGTTCTTC. The encoded protein is CASSLTASGPKGQFF.

This clonotype was seen a handful of times. The chain carries TRBV28 and TRBJ2-5; 7 bases match TRBD2. Germline trimming cut 5 bases from V and 4 bases from J; bases unmatched to any gene: 10. Germline V lookup: CDR1 MDHEN, CDR2 SYDVKM. This CDR3 is 15 amino acids long. The CDR3 reads CASSHRRGRGETQYF. The DNA for the CDR3 is TGTGCCAGCAGTCACAGGAGAGGGAGGGGAGAGACCCAGTACTTC.

In its sample, this clonotype was seen a few times. CDR3 bases: TGTGCCAGCAGCCAAGGTAGCGCGTCCTACGAGCAGTACTTC. Protein: CASSQGSASYEQYF. The chain has TRBV3-1 and TRBJ2-7; D is perhaps TRBD2 (5 bases). This CDR3 is 14 amino acids long. V was pared by 1 base and J by 1 base, with 8 bases between. CDR1 is LGHDT, CDR2 YNNKEL, per germline (reference sequence).

In this sample, this clonotype turned up a few times. This chain links TRBV2 with TRBJ2-1, with TRBD2 matching over 8 bases. V was pared by 6 bases and J by 0 bases, with 4 bases of the junction left unmatched. The germline V gene has CDR1 SNHLY and CDR2 FYNNEI. This CDR3 is 15 amino acids long. CDR3: CASRSGRNSYNEQFF. In nucleotides, the CDR3 is TGTGCCAGCAGGAGCGGGAGAAACTCCTACAATGAGCAGTTCTTC.

Only a few counts were recorded for this clonotype. This chain connects TRBV27 to TRBJ2-3, with 8 bases identical to TRBD2. Germline assignment: CDR1 MNHEY and CDR2 SMNVEV (reference sequence). This CDR3 has 14 residues. With 5 bases clipped from V and 4 bases from J, the junction kept 5 bases outside the gene matches. The DNA for the CDR3 is TGTGCCAGCAGTGACCGGGGGGGTTCAGATACGCAGTATTTT. It codes for CASSDRGGSDTQYF.

The chain carries TRBV12-3 or TRBV12-4 and TRBJ2-7; 16 bases match TRBD2. This CDR3 region has 18 residues. J gave up 3 bases and V 3 bases, and 8 bases lay outside the gene matches. The CDR3 is CASSFPLGLAGGRYEQYF. The CDR3, as DNA: TGTGCCAGCAGTTTTCCCCTGGGACTAGCGGGAGGGCGCTACGAGCAGTACTTC.

The rearrangement links TRBV18 to TRBJ2-6; perhaps TRBD1 as D (5 bases). Per germline, CDR1 KGHSH and CDR2 LQKENI. The V gene lost 3 bases and the J gene lost 4 bases, with 10 bases spanning the gap. This CDR3 spans 15 amino acids. In DNA, the CDR3 is TGTGCCAGCTCACCCAGGGTGTTCGGGGCCAACGTCCTGACTTTC. Translated, it gives CASSPRVFGANVLTF.

This clonotype came up a few times. V gene TRBV24-1 combines with J gene TRBJ2-7; no clear D gene. The CDR3 has 15 amino acids. V was clipped by 11 bases and J by 1 base, with 20 bases between them. Germline values: CDR1 KGHDR, CDR2 SFDVKD. The CDR3 sequence: CAIIGEESRSYEQYV. CDR3 coding DNA: TGTGCCATCATAGGCGAGGAGTCAAGATCCTACGAGCAGTACGTC.